This T cell receptor beta chain emerged from a study of cytomegalovirus exposure and HLA in healthy donors. This clone was observed a single time. Its antigen remains unidentified. Broader study findings: In an earlier analysis, productive rearrangement rates for most beta V segments clustered near 90% or 30%. Several of the most significant clusters were apparently associated with common viral pathogens in a later analysis. Across donors, most TCRs were seen rarely, yet some public ones were widespread.

PCR involved 60 Vbeta and 13 Jbeta primers. Sequenced by immunoSEQ multiplex PCR; TCRdb stores in-frame clones only, minus some. The sample lists 300,000 or so clones; 84% were seen once. This receptor was obtained from a woman in her thirties or forties in good health and CMV-seropositive. Sequencing was carried out using PBMCs.

The DNA of the CDR3 is TGTGCCAGTAGCCCAAAGGGGACTAGGGCTTACAATGAGCAGTTCTTC. Protein: CASSPKGTRAYNEQFF. The chain uses TRBV19 and TRBJ2-1; 8 bases agree with TRBD2. V lost 6 bases and J lost 4; bases outside the gene matches: 11. The germline V gene has CDR1 LNHDA and CDR2 SQIVND (reference sequence). This CDR3 has 16 amino acids.